This T cell receptor beta chain is drawn from a study of PD-1 and CTLA-4 blockade in melanoma. V was clipped by 2 bases and J by 4 bases, with 8 bases between them. Germline V CDR1 and CDR2: SEHNR, FQNEAQ (reference sequence). CDR3 length: 13 amino acids. Method: immunoSEQ multiplex PCR; TCRdb's copy keeps in-frame clones and lacks some. The sample records 25,000 to 35,000 clones, around 90% being singletons. The source material was CD8+ T cells from peripheral blood, sampled from a patient given anti-PD-1 treatment. This sequence was found in a human donor with melanoma. This sequence joins TRBV7-9 and TRBJ1-2; the D is unclear. CDR3 sequence: CASSLPDGYGYTF. CDR3 sequence (DNA): TGTGCCAGCAGCTTACCGGACGGCTATGGCTACACCTTC.